This T cell receptor (beta chain) stems from a study of control samples from healthy donors and cancer patients. Repertoires were generated with immunoSEQ multiplex PCR, while TCRdb's copy carries only in-frame clones and drops some. The sample records 250,000 to 300,000 clones, approximately 80% being singletons. The V end was cut by 0 bases, the J end by 6 bases, with 12 bases between. This CDR3 is built from 14 residues. Per the germline V gene, CDR1 is WNHNN and CDR2 is SYGVQD (reference sequence). The receptor was isolated from a woman in her fifties or sixties with lung cancer. The chain uses TRBV10-1 and TRBJ2-7; D may be TRBD2 (5 bases). The sequenced sample consisted of PBMCs. The CDR3 is CASSESGVSREQYF. The CDR3 DNA follows: TGCGCCAGCAGTGAGTCCGGGGTTTCGCGCGAGCAGTACTTC.